Shown below are 10 T cell receptor beta chains from a single sample sequenced in a study of blood T cell repertoires in COVID-19 (dated by TCRdb to the early 2020s). The library was built by means of the immunoSEQ multiplex PCR assay. This immuneACCESS table, as held by TCRdb, lists in-frame sequences with V and J called but not all clones. Of the missing ones, under half trace to an unresolved V gene in checked studies; the others have no known cause. The sample table holds over 95,000 clones, of which approximately 84% were seen once. The biggest ten clones account for roughly a sixth of the sample. The source material was peripheral blood. The receptor set was obtained from a woman aged 55-69 years with acute or convalescent COVID-19.

The J gene is TRBJ1-5, the V gene TRBV7-6; no reliable D call. Germline V lookup: CDR1 SGHVS, CDR2 FNYEAQ. Between the trimmed V and J ends, which lost 1 base and 4 bases, there was a span of 11 bases. The CDR3 is made up of 15 amino acids. CDR3 in amino acids: CASSLGNGGNQPQHF. The CDR3 DNA reads TGTGCCAGCAGCTTAGGGAACGGAGGGAATCAGCCCCAGCATTTT.

This clone showed up just once. This chain connects TRBV29-1 to TRBJ2-3; tentative D call: TRBD2 (5 bases). This CDR3 is 15 amino acids long. V was pared by 0 bases and J by 0 bases, with 10 bases between. Germline CDR1 SQVTM, CDR2 ANQGSEA. DNA of the CDR3: TGCAGCGTTGAAGATTGGTCGGGGAGCACAGATACGCAGTATTTT. It is translated as CSVEDWSGSTDTQYF.

The chain is built from TRBV27 and TRBJ2-1, with TRBD1 matching over 8 bases. J was trimmed by 4 bases and V by 4 bases; bases with no gene match: 9. There are 16 residues in the CDR3. From germline, CDR1 is MNHEY and CDR2 SMNVEV (reference sequence). This chain's CDR3 is CASSSHRDRRYNEQFF. In DNA, the CDR3 is TGTGCCAGCAGTTCCCACCGGGACAGGAGATACAATGAGCAGTTCTTC.

V and J are TRBV19 and TRBJ1-2; 8 bases map to TRBD1. CDR1 is LNHDA, CDR2 SQIVND, per germline (reference sequence). After removal of 3 bases from V and 6 bases from J, the junction contained 6 bases not matched to a gene. The CDR3 has 14 amino acids. The CDR3 loop is CASSIAQGGHGYTF. In nucleotides, the CDR3 is TGTGCCAGTAGTATTGCACAGGGGGGACATGGCTACACCTTC.

J is TRBJ1-1 and V is TRBV11-3; D unclear. The germline CDR1 and CDR2 sequences are SGHNT and YENEEA. The V gene lost 3 bases and the J gene lost 2 bases, with 10 bases spanning the gap. The CDR3 sequence is 14 residues long. CDR3 loop: CASSFRGANTEAFF. The CDR3 DNA sequence: TGTGCCAGCAGCTTCAGAGGAGCCAACACTGAAGCTTTCTTT.

The V gene is TRBV28, the J gene TRBJ2-1, with 8 positions matching TRBD1. With 3 bases clipped from V and 3 bases from J, the junction kept 1 base outside the gene matches. The CDR3 loop spans 14 amino acids. The germline CDR1 and CDR2 sequences are MDHEN and SYDVKM. CDR3 DNA sequence: TGTGCCAGCAGTTTGGACAGGGTCTACAATGAGCAGTTCTTC. As protein: CASSLDRVYNEQFF.

The chain links TRBV7-2 to TRBJ2-1, with 9 bases aligning to TRBD2. Trimming cost V 4 bases and J 5 bases; bases outside gene matches: 6. This CDR3 contains 15 residues. Per germline, CDR1 SGHTA and CDR2 FQGNSA. The CDR3 bases are TGTGCCAGCAGCTCCCCGGGACTAGCACACAATGAGCAGTTCTTC. Protein product: CASSSPGLAHNEQFF. Based on the CDR3 plus reference TRBV7-2 and TRBJ2-1, the full variable domain is GAGVSQSPSNKVTEKGKDVELRCDPISGHTALYWYRQSLGQGLEFLIYFQGNSAPDKSGLPSDRFSAERTGGSVSTLTIQRTQQEDSAVYLCASSSPGLAHNEQFFGPGTRLTVL.

In this sample, this clone turned up once. The rearrangement joins TRBV4-3 to TRBJ1-2; 11 positions agree with TRBD1. Germline V gives CDR1 LGHNA, CDR2 YSLEER. V dropped 0 bases and J dropped 4; count of bases not matched to a gene: 10. The CDR3 is 18 amino acids. CDR3 sequence: CASSQEVVGQGESYGYTF. DNA for the CDR3: TGCGCCAGCAGCCAAGAAGTGGTGGGACAGGGGGAAAGCTATGGCTACACCTTC.

This sequence joins TRBV11-3 and TRBJ2-6, with 9 bases identical to TRBD1. V shed 3 bases, J shed 4 bases, and the junction held 10 bases outside the gene matches. The CDR3 is 18 residues long. Germline CDR1 reads SGHNT; CDR2 reads YENEEA. CDR3 coding DNA: TGTGCCAGCAGCTTCGTCCGGACAGGGGCGGGAGGGGCCAACGTCCTGACTTTC. This gives the protein CASSFVRTGAGGANVLTF.

V and J are TRBV7-9 and TRBJ2-5; 8 bases are shared with TRBD2. The CDR3 extends over 14 amino acids. CDR1 SEHNR and CDR2 FQNEAQ come from the germline V gene (reference sequence). V was clipped by 5 bases and J by 3 bases; unmatched bases: 5. The CDR3 loop reads CASSPGLAEETQYF. CDR3 nucleotide sequence: TGTGCCAGCAGCCCCGGACTAGCAGAAGAGACCCAGTACTTC.